This T cell receptor (beta chain) appears in the sequencing data of a study of blood T cell repertoires in COVID-19. About the study: COVID-19 samples collected from the United States, Italy and Spain covered acute and convalescent phases.

This CDR3 region has 16 residues. V shed 4 bases, J shed 1 base, and the junction held 7 bases outside the gene matches. Germline-derived CDR1 and CDR2 are SGHRS and YFSETQ. Per the original data handling: Reference gene primer amplification yielded estimated nucleated cell counts. Clones were read by immunoSEQ multiplex PCR, and TCRdb kept only the in-frame ones, dropping some. That table furnishes V, J and clone size, whereas the DNA furnished D and trimming. Among some 130,000 clones listed, 81% were seen once. The sequenced sample was peripheral blood. J is TRBJ2-5 and V is TRBV5-1; the match to TRBD1 covers 10 bases. This clonotype was sampled from a woman aged 55-69 years with active or convalescent COVID-19. The CDR3 region is CASSVGTGVIQETQYF. In nucleotides, the CDR3 is TGCGCCAGCAGCGTAGGGACAGGGGTTATCCAAGAGACCCAGTACTTC.